This TCR beta chain was sequenced for a study of cytotoxic CD8 clonotypes in ibrutinib-treated CLL. Study-level information: On average, almost 95,000 productive rearrangements and around 250,000 productive templates per sample.

Overall study results and limits: Sustained-remission patients were sampled at one set of times and progressing patients at different ones. Few clonotypes were public, and these shrank or held steady under treatment.

Remarks on this clone: The target antigen is unknown.

Looked up from germline, CDR1 is SNHLY and CDR2 is FYNNEI. This CDR3 contains 16 residues. V was trimmed by 6 bases and J by 3 bases, leaving 21 bases between them. Investigators sought sequencing depths of between 1 in 200,000 and 1 in 1 million T cells. TCRdb's copy holds only in-frame clones and misses some; the assay was immunoSEQ multiplex PCR. The repertoire includes roughly 150,000 clones, about 78% of them detected once, and about 4.7% sits in the top ten. The rearrangement links TRBV2 to TRBJ2-7; D gene unclear. The TCR comes from a human donor with chronic lymphocytic leukemia. The sample was PBMCs, taken after 24 months of ibrutinib treatment. Written as DNA, the CDR3 is TGTGCCAGCAGCCCCATCGGCCTTAACTCGATCTACGAGCAGTACTTC. This gives the protein CASSPIGLNSIYEQYF.